The 18 T cell receptor beta chains listed next were all sequenced from one sample in a study of CD4 T cells in relation to SARS-CoV-2 and coronaviruses (dated by TCRdb to about 2021). CD4+ T cells from unexposed donors were collected before the COVID-19 pandemic (2011-2018). After about 10 days of culture, CD4+ T cells were isolated with the EasySep CD4+ T cell isolation kit. Antigen specificity for these receptors is unknown. The library relied on the immunoSEQ multiplex PCR assay. This is the immuneACCESS table as TCRdb keeps it, with only in-frame sequences that have V and J called. A part of the clones is gone; compared with another copy, unresolved V genes explain less than half, and the rest is unexplained. This sample lists about 25,000 clones; around 78% were detected once. The ten largest clones represent approximately 15% of the sample. Material: CD4+ T cells from PBMCs, cultured in vitro. These receptors all stem from a human donor in good health.

The chain has TRBV9 and TRBJ2-3, with D unclear. This CDR3 region has 17 residues. Germline V gene sequence: CDR1 SGDLS, CDR2 YYNGEE. V lost 0 bases, J lost 2 bases, and 16 bases lay in between. The DNA for the CDR3 is TGTGCCAGCAGCGTAGCTGCCGGAAATACACACACAGATACGCAGTATTTT. It is translated as CASSVAAGNTHTDTQYF.

The rearrangement links TRBV9 to TRBJ1-1, with 7 bases that match TRBD1. V shed 2 bases, J shed 3 bases, and the junction held 1 base outside the gene matches. The CDR3 length is 13 residues. CDR1 and CDR2 (germline): SGDLS, YYNGEE. The DNA for the CDR3 is TGTGCCAGCAGCGTCGACAGGGACACTGAAGCTTTCTTT. Protein sequence: CASSVDRDTEAFF.

The rearrangement joins TRBV5-1 to TRBJ2-3; 8 nucleotides align to TRBD2. This CDR3 has 15 amino acids. V shed 0 bases, J shed 4 bases, and the junction held 4 bases outside the gene matches. Germline loops: CDR1 SGHRS, CDR2 YFSETQ. In DNA form, the CDR3 reads TGCGCCAGCAGCTTGGCGGGACTAGATGCAGATACGCAGTATTTT. Its translation: CASSLAGLDADTQYF. The variable domain in full, completed from reference TRBV5-1 and TRBJ2-3, reads KAGVTQTPRYLIKTRGQQVTLSCSPISGHRSVSWYQQTPGQGLQFLFEYFSETQRNKGNFPGRFSGRQFSNSRSEMNVSTLELGDSALYLCASSLAGLDADTQYFGPGTRLTVL.

The chain uses TRBV12-3 or TRBV12-4 and TRBJ1-1; D unresolved. V was trimmed by 0 bases and J by 6 bases, leaving 8 bases between them. This CDR3 comprises 13 residues. The CDR3 reads CASSLAEGSEAFF. The CDR3 DNA follows: TGTGCCAGCAGTTTAGCGGAAGGGTCTGAAGCTTTCTTT.

CDR3 region: CASSLDQWRSTVRAEAFF. The CDR3 bases are TGTGCCAGCAGCTTAGATCAGTGGAGGTCGACTGTTCGCGCTGAAGCTTTCTTT. V is TRBV11-2 and J is TRBJ1-1; D is unresolved. Germline values: CDR1 SGHAT, CDR2 FQNNGV. This CDR3 is 18 amino acids long. V was cut by 0 bases and J by 6 bases, with 23 bases left in between.

This clone was recorded a few times. This rearrangement joins TRBV7-3 to TRBJ2-5, with unresolved D. The length of the CDR3 is 13 residues. The V end lost 1 base, the J end lost 1 base, and 4 bases lay between the germline ends. Germline-derived CDR1 and CDR2 are SGHTA and FQGTGA. In nucleotides, the CDR3 is TGTGCCAGCAGCTTAAGACCCCAAGAGACCCAGTACTTC. It is translated as CASSLRPQETQYF. The complete variable domain, with remaining parts taken from reference TRBV7-3 and TRBJ2-5, reads GAGVSQTPSNKVTEKGKYVELRCDPISGHTALYWYRQSLGQGPEFLIYFQGTGAADDSGLPNDRFFAVRPEGSVSTLKIQRTERGDSAVYLCASSLRPQETQYFGPGTRLLVL.

The chain couples TRBV19 to TRBJ1-5; D not resolved. V lost 9 bases and J lost 4, with 16 bases in between. CDR3 length: 14 residues. Germline V gene lookup returns CDR1 LNHDA and CDR2 SQIVND (reference sequence). The CDR3 sequence is CASSGGRPNQPQHF. The CDR3 DNA sequence: TGTGCCAGCTCGGGCGGCAGACCGAATCAGCCCCAGCATTTT.

J is TRBJ2-1 and V is TRBV5-1, with 7 bases lining up with TRBD2. The CDR3 consists of 13 residues. Germline assignment: CDR1 SGHRS and CDR2 YFSETQ. The ends lost 4 bases at V and 3 bases at J; junction bases unmatched: 1. CDR3 sequence: CASSGDYYNEQFF. The CDR3 DNA sequence: TGCGCCAGCAGCGGGGACTACTACAATGAGCAGTTCTTC. The full variable domain, its missing parts supplied by reference TRBV5-1 and TRBJ2-1, is KAGVTQTPRYLIKTRGQQVTLSCSPISGHRSVSWYQQTPGQGLQFLFEYFSETQRNKGNFPGRFSGRQFSNSRSEMNVSTLELGDSALYLCASSGDYYNEQFFGPGTRLTVL.

V gene TRBV6-6 combines with J gene TRBJ1-4, with 7 nucleotides matching TRBD1. CDR3 length equals 16 residues. Germline V lookup: CDR1 MNHNY, CDR2 SVGAGI (reference sequence). V dropped 1 base and J dropped 8; count of bases not matched to a gene: 10. Here the CDR3 DNA reads TGTGCCAGCAGTTACTTATTGGGAGGGGGCCGGGAAAAACTGTTTTTT. Translated: CASSYLLGGGREKLFF.

The chain has TRBV6-5 and TRBJ2-2; TRBD1 agrees at 8 bases. Germline values: CDR1 MNHEY, CDR2 SVGAGI. CDR3 size: 15 residues. J was trimmed by 1 base and V by 5 bases; bases with no gene match: 3. The chain's CDR3 is CASSTGTGNTGELFF. CDR3 DNA: TGTGCCAGCAGTACCGGGACAGGGAACACCGGGGAGCTGTTTTTT.

The chain carries TRBV7-3 and TRBJ2-3; D might be TRBD1 or TRBD2, each matching 5 bases. V was shortened by 3 bases and J by 2 bases, with 12 bases between the two germline ends. Per the germline V gene, CDR1 is SGHTA and CDR2 is FQGTGA. The CDR3 is made up of 15 amino acids. The CDR3 is CASSLGPEATDTQYF. Here the CDR3 DNA reads TGTGCCAGCAGCTTGGGACCGGAAGCCACAGATACGCAGTATTTT.

The chain couples TRBV24-1 to TRBJ1-2; unclear D gene. Germline V CDR1 and CDR2: KGHDR, SFDVKD. The CDR3 sequence is 13 residues long. V was pared by 4 bases and J by 5 bases, with 10 bases between. In nucleotides, the CDR3 is TGTGCCACCAGTGACCAAAACCGATATGGCTACACCTTC. It translates to CATSDQNRYGYTF.

CDR3 bases: TGTGCCAGCAGTTTATCAGGAGCCAAAAACATTCAGTACTTC. The encoded protein is CASSLSGAKNIQYF. The chain recombines TRBV27 with TRBJ2-4; the D is unclear. Between the trimmed V and J ends, which lost 0 bases and 0 bases, there was a span of 3 bases. Germline V gives CDR1 MNHEY, CDR2 SMNVEV (reference sequence). The CDR3 is 14 amino acids.

The chain uses TRBV27 and TRBJ2-1; 8 nucleotides align to TRBD2. Germline assignment: CDR1 MNHEY and CDR2 SMNVEV (reference sequence). Trimming cost V 7 bases and J 5 bases; bases outside gene matches: 13. The CDR3 sequence is 16 residues long. This CDR3 is CASNTKSSGADNEQFF. CDR3 nucleotides: TGTGCCAGCAATACAAAAAGTAGCGGGGCCGACAATGAGCAGTTCTTC.

V usage is TRBV18 and J usage is TRBJ2-2, with a possible D match to TRBD2 (6 bases). Germline values: CDR1 KGHSH, CDR2 LQKENI. V lost 2 bases, J lost 6 bases, and 16 bases lay in between. The CDR3 consists of 16 residues. In nucleotides, the CDR3 is TGTGCCAGCTCACCATTTGGAGGGCCCCCGGCCGGGGAGCTGTTTTTT. As protein: CASSPFGGPPAGELFF.

The chain recombines TRBV3-1 (or the pseudogene TRBV3-2) with TRBJ2-1; D is undetermined. V was clipped by 2 bases and J by 10 bases, with 6 bases between them. The CDR3 runs 11 residues. Germline lookup yields CDR1 LGHDT and CDR2 YNNKEL (reference sequence). CDR3 amino acids: CASSQWGEQFF. CDR3 in DNA: TGTGCCAGCAGCCAATGGGGAGAGCAGTTCTTC.

The rearrangement joins TRBV19 to TRBJ2-5, with D perhaps TRBD2 (5 bases). Trimming took off 4 bases at V and 4 bases at J, with 13 bases between the two ends. The germline gives CDR1 LNHDA, CDR2 SQIVND (reference sequence). The CDR3 runs to 14 residues. The chain's CDR3 is CASSTSFEGETQYF. The CDR3 DNA reads TGTGCCAGTAGTACGTCTTTTGAGGGAGAGACCCAGTACTTC.

The chain joins TRBV4-1 to TRBJ1-6; D not certain. The CDR3 is 16 residues long. V was pared by 0 bases and J by 7 bases, with 13 bases between. Germline V gene data show CDR1 as MGHRA and CDR2 as YSYEKL. The CDR3 spells CASSQDLGLQNSPLHF. For the CDR3, the DNA is TGCGCCAGCAGCCAAGATCTAGGGTTACAAAATTCACCCCTCCACTTT.